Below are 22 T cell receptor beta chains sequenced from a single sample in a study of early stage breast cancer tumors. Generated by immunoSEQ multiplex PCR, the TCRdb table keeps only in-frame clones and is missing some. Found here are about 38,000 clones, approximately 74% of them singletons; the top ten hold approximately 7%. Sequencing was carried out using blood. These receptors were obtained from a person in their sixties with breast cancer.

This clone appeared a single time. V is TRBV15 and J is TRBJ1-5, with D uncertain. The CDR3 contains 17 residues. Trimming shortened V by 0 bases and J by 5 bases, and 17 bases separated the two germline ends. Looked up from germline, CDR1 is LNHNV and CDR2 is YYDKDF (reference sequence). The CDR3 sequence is CATSRDRAESGHQPQHF. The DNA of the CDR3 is TGTGCCACCAGCAGAGATAGGGCAGAGAGTGGGCATCAGCCCCAGCATTTT.

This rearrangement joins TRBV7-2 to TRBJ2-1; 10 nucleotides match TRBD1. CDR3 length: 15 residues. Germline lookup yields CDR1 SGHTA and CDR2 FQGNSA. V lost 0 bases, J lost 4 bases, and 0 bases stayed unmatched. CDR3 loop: CASSLAGQGYNEQFF. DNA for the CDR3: TGTGCCAGCAGCTTAGCGGGACAGGGGTACAATGAGCAGTTCTTC.

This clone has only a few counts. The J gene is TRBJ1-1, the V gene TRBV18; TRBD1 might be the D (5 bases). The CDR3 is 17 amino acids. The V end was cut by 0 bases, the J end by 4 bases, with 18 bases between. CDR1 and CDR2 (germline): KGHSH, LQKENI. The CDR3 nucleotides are TGTGCCAGCTCACCACCAAAGGCGGGACGGGGGAGCACTGAAGCTTTCTTT. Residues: CASSPPKAGRGSTEAFF.

The CDR3 reads CASSGGRQGLTYEQYF. The CDR3 bases are TGTGCCAGCTCAGGCGGCCGGCAGGGGCTTACCTACGAGCAGTACTTC. The chain recombines TRBV18 with TRBJ2-7; tentatively, D is TRBD1 (6 bases). V was clipped by 5 bases and J by 2 bases, with 19 bases between them. This CDR3 is built from 16 residues. Germline V CDR1 and CDR2: KGHSH, LQKENI. The whole variable domain, filled in from reference TRBV18 and TRBJ2-7, reads NAGVMQNPRHLVRRRGQEARLRCSPMKGHSHVYWYRQLPEEGLKFMVYLQKENIIDESGMPKERFSAEFPKEGPSILRIQQVVRGDSAAYFCASSGGRQGLTYEQYFGPGTRLTVT.

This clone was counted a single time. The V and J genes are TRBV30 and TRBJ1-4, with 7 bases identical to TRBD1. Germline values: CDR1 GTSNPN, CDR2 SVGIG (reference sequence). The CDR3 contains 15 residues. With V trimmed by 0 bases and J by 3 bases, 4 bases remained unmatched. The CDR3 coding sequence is TGTGCCTGGAGTGTAGTCAGGGGGTCTAATGAAAAACTGTTTTTT. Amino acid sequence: CAWSVVRGSNEKLFF.

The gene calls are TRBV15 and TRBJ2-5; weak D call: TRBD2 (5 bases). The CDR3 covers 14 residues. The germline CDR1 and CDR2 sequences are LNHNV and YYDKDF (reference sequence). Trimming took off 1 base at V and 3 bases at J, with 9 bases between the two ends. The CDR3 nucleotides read TGTGCCACCAGCAGAGGTGGAGGAGAAGAGACCCAGTACTTC. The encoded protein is CATSRGGGEETQYF.

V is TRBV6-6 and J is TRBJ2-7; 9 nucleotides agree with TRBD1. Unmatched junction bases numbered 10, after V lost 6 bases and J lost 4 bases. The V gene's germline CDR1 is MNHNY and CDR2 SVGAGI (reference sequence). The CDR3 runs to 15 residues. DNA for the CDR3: TGTGCCAGCAGACCAACAGGGGGCATAATATACGAGCAGTACTTC. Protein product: CASRPTGGIIYEQYF.

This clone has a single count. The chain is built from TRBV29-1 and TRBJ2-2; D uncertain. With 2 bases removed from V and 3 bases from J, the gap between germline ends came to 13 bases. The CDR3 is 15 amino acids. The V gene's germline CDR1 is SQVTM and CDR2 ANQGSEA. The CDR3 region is CSVESWDEDTGELFF. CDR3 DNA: TGCAGCGTTGAATCTTGGGATGAGGACACCGGGGAGCTGTTTTTT.

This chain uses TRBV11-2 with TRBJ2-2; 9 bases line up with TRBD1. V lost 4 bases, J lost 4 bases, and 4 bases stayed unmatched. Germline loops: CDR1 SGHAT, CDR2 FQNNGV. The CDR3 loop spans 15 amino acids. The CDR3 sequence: CASSSGQGGTGELFF. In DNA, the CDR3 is TGTGCCAGCAGCTCGGGACAGGGCGGCACCGGGGAGCTGTTTTTT.

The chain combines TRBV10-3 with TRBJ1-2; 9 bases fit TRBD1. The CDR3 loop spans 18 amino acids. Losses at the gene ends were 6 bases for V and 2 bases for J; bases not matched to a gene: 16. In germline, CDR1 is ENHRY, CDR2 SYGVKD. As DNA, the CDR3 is TGTGCCATCAGCACCCCCTCACCGGGACAGGGTCTGAACTATGGCTACACCTTC. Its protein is CAISTPSPGQGLNYGYTF.

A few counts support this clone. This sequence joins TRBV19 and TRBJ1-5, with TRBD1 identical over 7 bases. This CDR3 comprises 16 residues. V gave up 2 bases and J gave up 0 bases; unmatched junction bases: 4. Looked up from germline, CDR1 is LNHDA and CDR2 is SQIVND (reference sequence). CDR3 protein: CASSIITGVSNQPQHF. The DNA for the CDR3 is TGTGCCAGTAGTATAATCACAGGGGTTAGCAATCAGCCCCAGCATTTT.

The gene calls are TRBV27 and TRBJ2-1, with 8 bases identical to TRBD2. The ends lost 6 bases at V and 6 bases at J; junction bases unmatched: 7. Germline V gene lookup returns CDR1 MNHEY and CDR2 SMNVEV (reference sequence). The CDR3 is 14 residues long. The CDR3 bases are TGTGCCAGCAGCTGGGGGCTAGCGGGCAATGAGCAGTTCTTC. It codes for CASSWGLAGNEQFF.

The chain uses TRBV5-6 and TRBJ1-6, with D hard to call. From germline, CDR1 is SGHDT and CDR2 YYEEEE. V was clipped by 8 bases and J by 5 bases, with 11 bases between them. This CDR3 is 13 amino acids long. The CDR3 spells CASTDLNNSPLHF. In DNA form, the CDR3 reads TGTGCCAGTACCGATTTAAATAATTCACCCCTCCACTTT.

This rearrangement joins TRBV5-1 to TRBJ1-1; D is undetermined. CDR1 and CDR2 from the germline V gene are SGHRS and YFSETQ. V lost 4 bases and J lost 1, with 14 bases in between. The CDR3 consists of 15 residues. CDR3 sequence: CASSRVGPENTEAFF. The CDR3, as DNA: TGCGCCAGCAGCCGGGTAGGCCCGGAGAACACTGAAGCTTTCTTT.

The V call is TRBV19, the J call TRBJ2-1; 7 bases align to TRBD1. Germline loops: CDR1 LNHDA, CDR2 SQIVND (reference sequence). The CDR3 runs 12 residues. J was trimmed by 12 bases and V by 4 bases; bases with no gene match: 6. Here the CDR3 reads CASSSRQGWQFF. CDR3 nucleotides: TGTGCCAGTAGTAGTCGACAGGGATGGCAGTTCTTC.

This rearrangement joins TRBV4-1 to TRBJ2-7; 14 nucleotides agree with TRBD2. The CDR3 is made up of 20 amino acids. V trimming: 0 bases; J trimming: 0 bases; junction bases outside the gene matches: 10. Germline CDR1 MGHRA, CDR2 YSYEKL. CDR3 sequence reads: CASSQEFGTSGSLSSYEQYF. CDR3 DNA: TGCGCCAGCAGCCAAGAGTTCGGGACTAGCGGGAGTCTCAGCTCCTACGAGCAGTACTTC.

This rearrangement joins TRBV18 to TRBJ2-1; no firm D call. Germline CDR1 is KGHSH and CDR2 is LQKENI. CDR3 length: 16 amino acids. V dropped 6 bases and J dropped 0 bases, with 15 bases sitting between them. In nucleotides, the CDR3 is TGTGCCAGCTCCCGAGGAATCCAGAGCTCCTACAATGAGCAGTTCTTC. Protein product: CASSRGIQSSYNEQFF.

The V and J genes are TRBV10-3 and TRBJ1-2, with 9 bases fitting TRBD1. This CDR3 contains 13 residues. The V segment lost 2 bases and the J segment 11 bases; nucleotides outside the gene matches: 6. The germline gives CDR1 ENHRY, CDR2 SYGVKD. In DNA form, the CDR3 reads TGTGCCATCAGTGAGGGTCGGACAGGGGCGTACACCTTC. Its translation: CAISEGRTGAYTF.

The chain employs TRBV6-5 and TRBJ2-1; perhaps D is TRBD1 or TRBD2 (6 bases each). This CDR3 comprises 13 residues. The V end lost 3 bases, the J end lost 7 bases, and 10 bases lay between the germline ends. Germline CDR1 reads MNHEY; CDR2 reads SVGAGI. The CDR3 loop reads CASSYQGTNEQFF. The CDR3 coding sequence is TGTGCCAGCAGTTATCAGGGGACTAATGAGCAGTTCTTC.

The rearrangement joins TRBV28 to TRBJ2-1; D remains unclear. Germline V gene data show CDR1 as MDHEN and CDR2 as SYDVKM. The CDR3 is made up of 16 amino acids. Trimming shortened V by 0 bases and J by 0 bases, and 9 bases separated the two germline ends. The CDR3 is CASSLWGQLSYNEQFF. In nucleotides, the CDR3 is TGTGCCAGCAGTTTATGGGGCCAGCTCTCCTACAATGAGCAGTTCTTC.

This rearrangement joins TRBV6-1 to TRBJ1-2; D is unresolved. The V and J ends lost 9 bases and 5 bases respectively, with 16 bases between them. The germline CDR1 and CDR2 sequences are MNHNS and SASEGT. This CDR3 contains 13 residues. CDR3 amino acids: CARLLDGGYGYTF. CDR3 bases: TGTGCCAGATTACTTGACGGTGGATATGGCTACACCTTC.

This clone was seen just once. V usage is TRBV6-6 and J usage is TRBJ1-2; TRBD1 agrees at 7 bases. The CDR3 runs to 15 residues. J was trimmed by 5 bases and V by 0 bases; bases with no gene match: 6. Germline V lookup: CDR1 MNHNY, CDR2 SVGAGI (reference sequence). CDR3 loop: CASSYSRGGEYGYTF. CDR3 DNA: TGTGCCAGCAGTTACTCGAGAGGGGGCGAGTATGGCTACACCTTC.